The 5 T cell receptor beta chains presented below share a single source sample, sequenced in a study of shared clonotypes between healthy human individuals. The naive CD8 fraction comprised CD45RO-negative cells positively selected for CCR7 and excluded terminally differentiated effector memory CD45RA+ cells. Using immunoSEQ multiplex PCR, the repertoire was profiled, and TCRdb retains in-frame clones only, with some absent. The sample lists about 2 million clones, roughly 94% occurring once. Sequencing used naive CD8+ T cells sorted from blood. These receptors all come from a man aged 18 to 29 in good health.

V gene TRBV7-3 combines with J gene TRBJ2-3, with TRBD2 matching 7 bases. CDR3 length: 16 residues. V shed 4 bases, J shed 2 bases, and the junction held 9 bases outside the gene matches. Germline CDR1 reads SGHTA; CDR2 reads FQGTGA. The CDR3 bases are TGTGCCAGCAGCTCCCTGACGGGGGGTGACACAGATACGCAGTATTTT. Translation: CASSSLTGGDTDTQYF. Using reference TRBV7-3 and TRBJ2-3 for the parts outside the CDR3, the full variable domain is GAGVSQTPSNKVTEKGKYVELRCDPISGHTALYWYRQSLGQGPEFLIYFQGTGAADDSGLPNDRFFAVRPEGSVSTLKIQRTERGDSAVYLCASSSLTGGDTDTQYFGPGTRLTVL.

The chain has TRBV13 and TRBJ2-1; 10 nucleotides match TRBD2. CDR3 size: 15 residues. With V trimmed by 5 bases and J by 2 bases, 3 bases remained unmatched. The germline CDR1 and CDR2 sequences are PRHDT and FYEKMQ (reference sequence). CDR3 residues: CASSGGLAAYNEQFF. The CDR3 bases are TGTGCCAGCAGCGGTGGACTAGCGGCCTACAATGAGCAGTTCTTC.

The V call is TRBV7-8, the J call TRBJ2-7; TRBD2 aligns across 10 bases. CDR3 length: 14 amino acids. CDR1 and CDR2 from the germline V gene are SGHVS and FQNEAQ. After removal of 7 bases from V and 5 bases from J, the junction contained 8 bases not matched to a gene. DNA for the CDR3: TGTGCCAGCAACGTAGCGGGAGGATTAGACGAGCAGTACTTC. Its protein product is CASNVAGGLDEQYF.

In the case of this clone: The same CDR3 can be traced to other DNA sequences in this sample. CDR3 bases: TGTGCCAGCAGCTTGCAGGGTCCCTACGAGCAGTACTTC. Translating gives CASSLQGPYEQYF. This chain uses TRBV5-5 with TRBJ2-7; D possibly corresponds to TRBD1 (5 bases). V lost 1 base and J 2 bases, leaving 7 bases between the germline ends. Germline V CDR1 and CDR2: SGHKS, YYEKEE (reference sequence). CDR3 length: 13 amino acids.

This clone appeared a single time. The chain couples TRBV29-1 to TRBJ1-2; possible D gene TRBD1, 5 bases. The CDR3 has 13 residues. The germline V and J ends were trimmed by 6 bases and 5 bases, with 16 bases remaining between them. The germline CDR1 and CDR2 sequences are SQVTM and ANQGSEA. DNA for the CDR3: TGCAGCGTATTACGGGGGACGGATTATGGCTACACCTTC. As protein: CSVLRGTDYGYTF.